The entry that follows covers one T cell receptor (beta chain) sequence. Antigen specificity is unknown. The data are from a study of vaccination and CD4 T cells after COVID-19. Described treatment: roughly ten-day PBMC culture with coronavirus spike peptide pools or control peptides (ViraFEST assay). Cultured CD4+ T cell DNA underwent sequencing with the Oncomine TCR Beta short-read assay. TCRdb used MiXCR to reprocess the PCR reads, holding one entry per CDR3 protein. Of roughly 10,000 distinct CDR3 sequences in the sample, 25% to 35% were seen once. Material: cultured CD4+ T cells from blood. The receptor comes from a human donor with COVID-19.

The CDR3 sequence is CASSESIELRQDSRGYTF. For the CDR3, the DNA is TGCGCCAGCAGTGAGTCGATTGAACTTCGCCAGGACAGTCGTGGCTACACCTTC. The J gene is TRBJ1-2, the V gene TRBV10-1; D possibly corresponds to TRBD1 (6 bases). Germline loops: CDR1 WNHNN, CDR2 SYGVQD (reference sequence). The CDR3 has 18 residues. Trimming removed 0 bases at V and 7 bases at J, with 24 bases between.